Listed below are T cell receptor beta chains from one sample, sequenced in a study of blood T cell repertoires in COVID-19. The assay was immunoSEQ multiplex PCR, and TCRdb's table has in-frame clones only and misses some. The sample lists around 190,000 clones; around 76% were seen once. Sequencing was performed on PBMCs or T cells enriched from blood (not recorded which). These receptors all come from a woman in her forties or fifties with acute COVID-19. Both conserved end residues are part of each CDR3. A D gene is named only where the DNA matches it firmly. Size values are once, few and many counts, or a class for expanded clones, and some rows have none.

clone_size j_call d_call v_call cdr3_length cdr3_aa cdr3_nt
- TRBJ1-5 - TRBV28 13 CASSLSRNQPQHF TGTGCCAGCAGTTTGAGTCGCAATCAGCCCCAGCATTTT
- TRBJ2-5 TRBD2 TRBV7-8 14 CASSRGVLEETQYF TGTGCCAGCAGCCGGGGGGTTTTAGAAGAGACCCAGTACTTC
- TRBJ2-1 TRBD2 TRBV7-3 16 CASSLNVLAGYNEQFF TGTGCCAGCAGCTTAAACGTCCTAGCGGGGTACAATGAGCAGTTCTTC
- TRBJ2-2 - TRBV11-2 10 CASSLGELFF TGTGCCAGCAGCCTTGGGGAGCTGTTTTTT
- TRBJ1-2 - TRBV28 16 CASSFLGALTGDGYTF TGTGCCAGCAGTTTTTTGGGGGCCTTAACCGGGGATGGCTACACCTTC
many TRBJ2-5 TRBD2 TRBV7-9 15 CASSLRGAGVETQYF TGTGCCAGCAGCTTAAGAGGAGCGGGGGTAGAGACCCAGTACTTC
- TRBJ2-5 TRBD1 TRBV19 13 CASRQGNQETQYF TGTGCCAGTAGACAGGGGAACCAAGAGACCCAGTACTTC
- TRBJ1-3 TRBD1 TRBV6-5 14 CASGQGASGNTIYF TGTGCCAGCGGACAGGGGGCTTCTGGAAACACCATATATTTT
few TRBJ1-4 - TRBV9 15 CASSAYDTYNEKLFF TGTGCCAGCAGCGCCTATGACACTTATAATGAAAAACTGTTTTTT
- TRBJ1-3 - TRBV4-1 17 CASSLINMAGTGNTIYF TGCGCCAGCAGCCTCATCAATATGGCAGGGACTGGAAACACCATATATTTT
- TRBJ1-5 - TRBV11-2 17 CASSQTSGYNSNQPQHF TGTGCCAGCAGCCAGACCTCGGGATACAATAGCAATCAGCCCCAGCATTTT
- TRBJ2-2 - TRBV5-4 15 CASSPDENRGGELFF TGTGCCAGCAGCCCGGACGAAAATAGGGGCGGGGAGCTGTTTTTT
- TRBJ2-5 - TRBV24-1 13 CATRGRGEETQYF TGTGCCACCAGGGGGAGGGGGGAAGAGACCCAGTACTTC
few TRBJ2-1 - TRBV13 16 CASRHDAGISRNEQFF TGTGCCAGCAGGCATGATGCCGGGATCAGTAGGAATGAGCAGTTCTTC
- TRBJ2-3 - TRBV7-9 14 CASSPTGKTDTQYF TGTGCCAGCAGCCCTACAGGGAAGACTGATACGCAGTATTTT
- TRBJ2-5 TRBD2 TRBV3-1/TRBV3-2 15 CASSQVGLAQETQYF TGTGCCAGCAGCCAAGTGGGACTAGCCCAAGAGACCCAGTACTTC
- TRBJ1-5 - TRBV12-2 18 CASRPSRWGLDSNQPQHF TGTGCAAGTCGGCCCAGTCGGTGGGGCTTAGATAGCAATCAGCCCCAGCATTTT
- TRBJ1-6 - TRBV5-1 15 CASSMDGRADSPLHF TGCGCCAGCAGCATGGATGGCAGGGCGGATTCACCCCTCCACTTT
- TRBJ2-1 TRBD1 TRBV5-6 15 CASSLLEGARGEQFF TGTGCCAGCAGCTTGTTAGAGGGGGCGAGAGGTGAGCAGTTCTTC
- TRBJ1-2 TRBD1 TRBV14 14 CASSQGQGPYGYTF TGTGCCAGCAGCCAAGGACAGGGGCCCTATGGCTACACCTTC
- TRBJ1-2 - TRBV6-5 15 CASSYSQGTPYGYTF TGTGCCAGCAGTTACTCGCAGGGGACCCCTTATGGCTACACCTTC
- TRBJ2-1 TRBD2 TRBV24-1 16 CATSDPIAGAYNEQFF TGTGCCACCAGTGATCCTATAGCGGGGGCCTACAATGAGCAGTTCTTC
- TRBJ1-2 - TRBV6-5 14 CASSTQRQEDGYTF TGTGCCAGCAGTACCCAAAGACAGGAGGATGGCTACACCTTC
once TRBJ1-1 - TRBV14 13 CASSGESRPEAFF TGTGCCAGCAGCGGGGAGTCCAGGCCCGAAGCTTTCTTT
- TRBJ1-1 TRBD1 TRBV6-5 15 CASRNRGQASYEAFF TGTGCCAGCAGGAACCGGGGACAGGCCTCTTATGAAGCTTTCTTT
- TRBJ2-2 - TRBV18 14 CASSPRTDTGELFF TGTGCCAGCTCACCTCGAACGGACACCGGGGAGCTGTTTTTT
- TRBJ1-1 - TRBV10-1 14 CASSDTRVDTEAFF TGCGCCAGCAGTGATACGAGGGTGGACACTGAAGCTTTCTTT
- TRBJ2-4 TRBD1 TRBV6-5 15 CASSSDRGGKNIQYF TGTGCCAGCAGTAGCGACAGGGGCGGCAAAAACATTCAGTACTTC
- TRBJ1-5 TRBD1 TRBV11-2 14 CASSSGTGNQPQHF TGTGCCAGCAGCTCTGGGACAGGGAATCAGCCCCAGCATTTT
- TRBJ1-5 TRBD1 TRBV5-4 14 CASSPGQGNQPQHF TGTGCCAGCAGCCCCGGACAGGGCAATCAGCCCCAGCATTTT
once TRBJ2-3 - TRBV7-3 14 CASSLKAGRDTQYF TGTGCCAGCAGCTTAAAGGCAGGGAGGGATACGCAGTATTTT
- TRBJ2-2 TRBD1 TRBV7-9 15 CASTQGDRGTGELFF TGTGCCAGCACCCAGGGGGACAGGGGCACCGGGGAGCTGTTTTTT
- TRBJ1-5 TRBD1 TRBV10-3 15 CAISGDRAKDQPQHF TGTGCCATCAGTGGGGACAGGGCCAAAGATCAGCCCCAGCATTTT
- TRBJ2-4 TRBD2 TRBV7-2 16 CASSLRLAGVKNIQYF TGTGCCAGCAGCTTACGTCTAGCGGGGGTCAAAAACATTCAGTACTTC
- TRBJ1-1 - TRBV7-9 11 CASSLPTEAFF TGTGCCAGCAGCCTTCCCACTGAAGCTTTCTTT
- TRBJ1-5 - TRBV28 16 CASSFYRGISNQPQHF TGTGCCAGCAGTTTTTATCGGGGAATAAGCAATCAGCCCCAGCATTTT
- TRBJ2-2 - TRBV24-1 16 CATSDYGQPHTGELFF TGTGCCACCAGTGATTACGGACAGCCTCACACCGGGGAGCTGTTTTTT
- TRBJ2-1 TRBD2 TRBV28 18 CASSLLIPGGRSYNEQFF TGTGCCAGCAGTTTACTCATACCGGGGGGACGCTCCTACAATGAGCAGTTCTTC
- TRBJ1-5 TRBD1 TRBV6-5 15 CASSLQGYSNQPQHF TGTGCCAGCAGTTTACAGGGGTACAGCAATCAGCCCCAGCATTTT
- TRBJ1-2 - TRBV5-6 19 CASKTIMGALKQYNYGYTF TGTGCCAGCAAAACCATAATGGGGGCCCTTAAACAGTACAACTATGGCTACACCTTC
- TRBJ2-1 - TRBV4-1 18 CASSQDRNPTSTYNEQFF TGCGCCAGCAGCCAAGATCGGAATCCGACTAGTACCTACAATGAGCAGTTCTTC
- TRBJ2-3 - TRBV19 15 CASSPQGRSTDTQYF TGTGCCAGTAGCCCCCAGGGGAGAAGCACAGATACGCAGTATTTT
- TRBJ1-6 - TRBV5-1 16 CASSLGEGRYNSPLHF TGCGCCAGCAGCTTGGGGGAGGGACGTTATAATTCACCCCTCCACTTT
- TRBJ2-1 TRBD2 TRBV6-5 14 CASSYSGTRNEQFF TGTGCCAGCAGTTACTCGGGGACTAGGAATGAGCAGTTCTTC
- TRBJ1-1 - TRBV11-2 14 CASSHGAGGSEAFF TGTGCCAGCAGCCACGGGGCGGGGGGATCTGAAGCTTTCTTT
few TRBJ1-2 TRBD1 TRBV4-3 15 CASSRMWTGGESYTF TGCGCCAGCAGCCGCATGTGGACAGGTGGTGAAAGCTACACCTTC
few TRBJ1-6 - TRBV7-3 17 CASSLAPPGVGSSPLHF TGTGCCAGCAGCTTAGCCCCCCCGGGGGTGGGGAGTTCACCCCTCCACTTT
once TRBJ2-2 - TRBV5-1 16 CASSLGSLANTGELFF TGCGCCAGCAGCTTGGGGAGCCTCGCGAACACCGGGGAGCTGTTTTTT
- TRBJ2-1 - TRBV29-1 18 CSVESLGVATRMLGEQFF TGCAGCGTTGAATCTCTCGGGGTGGCCACCCGCATGCTCGGTGAGCAGTTCTTC
- TRBJ1-2 TRBD1 TRBV10-2 12 CASKDRDYGYTF TGCGCCAGCAAAGACAGGGACTATGGCTACACCTTC
- TRBJ1-4 TRBD1 TRBV28 17 CASSSMDRAGMNEKLFF TGTGCCAGCAGTTCCATGGACAGGGCCGGAATGAATGAAAAACTGTTTTTT
- TRBJ2-3 TRBD2 TRBV4-3 16 CASSQGASGVVDTQYF TGCGCCAGCAGCCAGGGTGCTAGCGGGGTGGTAGATACGCAGTATTTT
- TRBJ2-5 - TRBV18 14 CASSLARGQETQYF TGTGCCAGCTCACTGGCCCGGGGACAAGAGACCCAGTACTTC
- TRBJ1-5 - TRBV25-1 14 CASSGWGGNQPQHF TGTGCCAGCAGTGGATGGGGGGGCAATCAGCCCCAGCATTTT